This T cell receptor (beta chain) is drawn from a study of blood T cell repertoires in COVID-19. Study in general: The study drew acute and convalescent COVID-19 samples from the United States, Italy and Spain. Nucleic acid was either cDNA or gDNA, and it came from T cells, B-cell-depleted T cells, or PBMCs.

This CDR3 has 15 residues. CDR1 and CDR2 (germline): LNHDA, SQIVND (reference sequence). The V segment lost 6 bases and the J segment 4 bases; nucleotides outside the gene matches: 7. In the original processing: Nucleated cell counts were estimated from reference gene primer amplification. Method: immunoSEQ multiplex PCR; TCRdb's copy keeps in-frame clones and lacks some. That table supplies the V and J calls and clone size; D and trimming were determined from the DNA. The profile covers about 93,000 clones, with about 77% appearing a single time and about 15% taken by the ten largest. This chain joins TRBV19 and TRBJ1-5; TRBD1 agrees at 9 bases. The TCR originated in a human donor in a cohort sampled during active COVID-19. Sequenced: peripheral blood. CDR3 protein: CASRGGQGSNQPQHF. The CDR3 DNA sequence: TGTGCCAGTAGGGGGGGACAGGGATCAAATCAGCCCCAGCATTTT.